A selection of T cell receptor beta chains follows, all from one sample in a study of T cells after yellow fever vaccination. Each CDR3 protein gets one entry after TCRdb re-called the 5' RACE reads with MiXCR. The sample shows approximately 350,000 distinct CDR3 sequences, roughly 12% of them seen only once. This sample comprised PBMCs, obtained on the day of the first yellow fever vaccination. These receptors came from a man between 18 and 35 years old who received the YFV17D yellow fever vaccine. The CDR3 runs from the conserved cysteine through the conserved F or W. Each record gives: CDR3 protein, D gene, clone size, V gene. D genes are given only for firm matches. Clone size, where shown, is once, few, many, or a class for clones that have expanded.

CDR3aa: CASSVGRNQPQHF
d_gene: -
abundance: few
v_gene: TRBV6-1

CDR3aa: CASRSQEGNYYGYTF
d_gene: -
abundance: -
v_gene: TRBV6-1

CDR3aa: CASSSTGGKNIQYF
d_gene: TRBD1
abundance: -
v_gene: TRBV5-1

CDR3aa: CASSYFSGATSYNEQFF
d_gene: -
abundance: many
v_gene: TRBV6-5

CDR3aa: CASKQGGGREGGSDTQYF
d_gene: -
abundance: few
v_gene: TRBV6-1

CDR3aa: CASRDGYNEQFF
d_gene: -
abundance: -
v_gene: TRBV12-3/TRBV12-4

CDR3aa: CASSLMTYNSPLHF
d_gene: -
abundance: -
v_gene: TRBV7-3

CDR3aa: CASGSWTTETQYF
d_gene: -
abundance: few
v_gene: TRBV12-5

CDR3aa: CASSSGTYTGELFF
d_gene: -
abundance: many
v_gene: TRBV6-2/TRBV6-3

CDR3aa: CASRQGNYGYTF
d_gene: -
abundance: -
v_gene: TRBV5-1

CDR3aa: CACSQGSAGGETQYF
d_gene: TRBD2
abundance: -
v_gene: TRBV3-1

CDR3aa: CASSLYMKQFF
d_gene: -
abundance: -
v_gene: TRBV14

CDR3aa: CASLPPSGEGNEQFF
d_gene: TRBD2
abundance: -
v_gene: TRBV28

CDR3aa: CASSLYRSSYEQYF
d_gene: -
abundance: -
v_gene: TRBV7-3

CDR3aa: CASSPMASGGARNEQFF
d_gene: TRBD2
abundance: many
v_gene: TRBV7-2

CDR3aa: CASSLVYRANHGELFF
d_gene: -
abundance: many
v_gene: TRBV7-2

CDR3aa: CASSGGRNTGELFF
d_gene: -
abundance: -
v_gene: TRBV5-1

CDR3aa: CASSQGLAGDYGYTF
d_gene: -
abundance: few
v_gene: TRBV3-1

CDR3aa: CASHPGAGGNQPQHF
d_gene: TRBD1
abundance: -
v_gene: TRBV4-1

CDR3aa: CASSARGSSYNSPLHF
d_gene: -
abundance: few
v_gene: TRBV7-9

CDR3aa: CASSYRDRGFGGYTF
d_gene: TRBD1
abundance: few
v_gene: TRBV7-2

CDR3aa: CATSDHASGFNTDTQYF
d_gene: -
abundance: few
v_gene: TRBV24-1

CDR3aa: CASSPTSGGANEQFF
d_gene: TRBD2
abundance: -
v_gene: TRBV18

CDR3aa: CSASWGPNTGELFF
d_gene: -
abundance: few
v_gene: TRBV29-1

CDR3aa: CASSPNVEETQYF
d_gene: -
abundance: few
v_gene: TRBV18

CDR3aa: CASSLGTGVFNQPQHF
d_gene: -
abundance: few
v_gene: TRBV5-8

CDR3aa: CASGEADTQYF
d_gene: -
abundance: -
v_gene: TRBV7-2

CDR3aa: CASSQDLLAGPNSPLHF
d_gene: -
abundance: -
v_gene: TRBV4-3

CDR3aa: CASRGGQDLYF
d_gene: -
abundance: -
v_gene: TRBV6-5

CDR3aa: CASSSSGGSYGYTF
d_gene: -
abundance: few
v_gene: TRBV12-3/TRBV12-4

CDR3aa: CASSFPGADTGELFF
d_gene: -
abundance: -
v_gene: TRBV7-2

CDR3aa: CASSSGQVGTNEQFF
d_gene: TRBD1
abundance: few
v_gene: TRBV11-2

CDR3aa: CASSLVTRTDTQYF
d_gene: -
abundance: few
v_gene: TRBV7-2

CDR3aa: CASSQVLIEPQHF
d_gene: -
abundance: -
v_gene: TRBV4-1

CDR3aa: CASSFGGIYEQYF
d_gene: TRBD2
abundance: -
v_gene: TRBV7-9

CDR3aa: CASRDRAGYTF
d_gene: -
abundance: -
v_gene: TRBV12-3/TRBV12-4

CDR3aa: CASSRTSGGTDMQYF
d_gene: TRBD2
abundance: -
v_gene: TRBV4-2

CDR3aa: CSVERTDTQYF
d_gene: -
abundance: few
v_gene: TRBV29-1

CDR3aa: CASSLTAEVEQFF
d_gene: -
abundance: few
v_gene: TRBV7-9

CDR3aa: CASSQDVGRDRGRHEQYF
d_gene: TRBD1
abundance: -
v_gene: TRBV4-2

CDR3aa: CATHRDRYTEAFF
d_gene: TRBD1
abundance: -
v_gene: TRBV12-3/TRBV12-4

CDR3aa: CASNRTEAFF
d_gene: -
abundance: few
v_gene: TRBV6-6

CDR3aa: CASSTHEKLFF
d_gene: -
abundance: many
v_gene: TRBV7-9

CDR3aa: CASSYQAGGQGEQFF
d_gene: TRBD2
abundance: few
v_gene: TRBV7-2

CDR3aa: CASSPSLWDITNTGELFF
d_gene: -
abundance: -
v_gene: TRBV11-1

CDR3aa: CASSWGGTGRTGELFF
d_gene: TRBD1
abundance: few
v_gene: TRBV7-2

CDR3aa: CASTKEGGWRETQYF
d_gene: -
abundance: -
v_gene: TRBV3-1

CDR3aa: CASSVWGNQPQHF
d_gene: -
abundance: -
v_gene: TRBV9

CDR3aa: CSVVSLADNEQFF
d_gene: TRBD2
abundance: -
v_gene: TRBV29-1

CDR3aa: CASSRDVGAYEQYF
d_gene: -
abundance: many
v_gene: TRBV4-1

CDR3aa: CASSYSTHSGNTIYF
d_gene: -
abundance: few
v_gene: TRBV6-2/TRBV6-3

CDR3aa: CAIMGVADTQYF
d_gene: -
abundance: many
v_gene: TRBV10-3

CDR3aa: CASSSTPGSDTGELFF
d_gene: -
abundance: -
v_gene: TRBV7-6

CDR3aa: CASHRDGLSYEQYF
d_gene: -
abundance: -
v_gene: TRBV10-3

CDR3aa: CASNRQGQETQYF
d_gene: TRBD1
abundance: -
v_gene: TRBV5-4

CDR3aa: CASSPSSGELFF
d_gene: -
abundance: -
v_gene: TRBV12-3/TRBV12-4

CDR3aa: CASSQGGVEQYF
d_gene: -
abundance: -
v_gene: TRBV3-1

CDR3aa: CSAIPPQGSPLHF
d_gene: -
abundance: -
v_gene: TRBV20-1

CDR3aa: CASSHPQPPGQGAADTQYF
d_gene: TRBD1
abundance: few
v_gene: TRBV4-1